These 25 T cell receptor beta chains were sequenced from one sample in a study of CXCR4 blockade with PD-1 therapy in pancreatic cancer. Profiled with immunoSEQ multiplex PCR; TCRdb holds only in-frame clones, not every one. The table shows about 17,000 clones, with around 72% occurring only once. Sequenced: tumor tissue. The receptors originated from a human donor with pancreatic ductal adenocarcinoma.

CDR3 DNA sequence: TGCGCCAGCAGCCAAGGCCTAACTAGCGGTAGCACAGATACGCAGTATTTT. This codes for CASSQGLTSGSTDTQYF. J is TRBJ2-3 and V is TRBV1; the table calls TRBD2, which could not be checked here. TRBV1 is classified as a pseudogene. This CDR3 has 17 residues.

The V gene is TRBV18, the J gene TRBJ1-4; D unclear. There are 14 residues in the CDR3. CDR1 is KGHSH, CDR2 LQKENI, per germline. The ends were cut back, 3 bases at V and 8 bases at J, with 13 bases in the middle. CDR3 loop: CASSPGPAGEKLFF. As DNA, the CDR3 is TGTGCCAGCTCACCCGGACCTGCTGGGGAAAAACTGTTTTTT.

The chain joins TRBV15 to TRBJ2-2, with TRBD2 identical over 9 bases. Germline assignment: CDR1 LNHNV and CDR2 YYDKDF (reference sequence). The CDR3 covers 16 residues. The junction had 6 bases not matched to a gene; V was cut back by 3 bases and J by 4 bases. This CDR3 is CATSRSGRSATGELFF. CDR3 nucleotide sequence: TGTGCCACCAGCAGGAGCGGGAGGTCGGCCACCGGGGAGCTGTTTTTT.

V usage is TRBV19 and J usage is TRBJ1-4, with TRBD1 as a possible D gene (6 bases). CDR3 length: 15 amino acids. Germline CDR1 LNHDA, CDR2 SQIVND (reference sequence). V was cut by 3 bases and J by 7 bases, with 15 bases left in between. The CDR3 reads CASSIGDIPREKLFF. The CDR3 DNA sequence: TGTGCCAGTAGTATCGGGGACATCCCACGTGAAAAACTGTTTTTT. Looking up the rest from reference TRBV19 and TRBJ1-4 gives the full variable domain: DGGITQSPKYLFRKEGQNVTLSCEQNLNHDAMYWYRQDPGQGLRLIYYSQIVNDFQKGDIAEGYSVSREKKESFPLTVTSAQKNPTAFYLCASSIGDIPREKLFFGSGTQLSVL.

The J gene is TRBJ2-2, the V gene TRBV19; 10 bases align to TRBD2. The CDR3 has 17 amino acids. Germline trimming cut 2 bases from V and 4 bases from J; bases unmatched to any gene: 7. Germline V CDR1 and CDR2: LNHDA, SQIVND (reference sequence). The CDR3 region is CASSIPAPSGSTGELFF. CDR3 sequence (DNA): TGTGCCAGTAGTATACCAGCCCCTAGCGGGAGCACCGGGGAGCTGTTTTTT.

The V and J genes are TRBV28 and TRBJ2-1; D unresolved. CDR3 size: 12 residues. V was shortened by 7 bases and J by 0 bases, with 4 bases between the two germline ends. The germline V gene has CDR1 MDHEN and CDR2 SYDVKM. The CDR3 DNA is TGTGCCAGCAAGAGCTCCTACAATGAGCAGTTCTTC. It translates to CASKSSYNEQFF.

This sequence joins TRBV19 and TRBJ2-1; possibly TRBD1 or TRBD2 for D (6 bases each). Trimming took off 1 base at V and 1 base at J, with 8 bases between the two ends. The CDR3 runs 15 residues. Per the germline V gene, CDR1 is LNHDA and CDR2 is SQIVND (reference sequence). CDR3 loop: CASSIAGASYNEQFF. The CDR3 DNA is TGTGCCAGTAGTATAGCGGGGGCATCCTACAATGAGCAGTTCTTC.

The chain carries TRBV14 and TRBJ2-7; D gene ambiguous. There are 14 residues in the CDR3. Trimming took off 0 bases at V and 2 bases at J, with 8 bases between the two ends. Germline CDR1 is SGHDN and CDR2 is FVKESK. CDR3: CASSQDYLTYEQYF. As DNA, the CDR3 is TGTGCCAGCAGCCAAGATTACCTTACCTACGAGCAGTACTTC.

V usage is TRBV19 and J usage is TRBJ2-2, with TRBD1 matching 7 bases. There are 18 residues in the CDR3. The V gene's germline CDR1 is LNHDA and CDR2 SQIVND (reference sequence). V was clipped by 9 bases and J by 4 bases; unmatched bases: 20. Here the CDR3 reads CARLPRSSTGTATGELFF. As DNA, the CDR3 is TGTGCCAGGTTACCCCGTTCCTCGACAGGGACAGCCACCGGGGAGCTGTTTTTT.

The chain links TRBV5-1 to TRBJ2-3; D unresolved. This CDR3 has 14 amino acids. The V and J ends lost 3 bases and 0 bases respectively, with 8 bases between them. CDR1 SGHRS and CDR2 YFSETQ come from the germline V gene. CDR3 nucleotides: TGCGCCAGCAGCTCTCTCACTAGCACAGATACGCAGTATTTT. Translating gives CASSSLTSTDTQYF.

The chain combines TRBV30 with TRBJ1-1; D not certain. Trimming took 6 bases from V and 4 from J, leaving 12 bases between them. Germline V gene lookup returns CDR1 GTSNPN and CDR2 SVGIG (reference sequence). This CDR3 has 12 amino acids. The CDR3 coding sequence is TGTGCCTGTGGACCGCTGAGCACTGAAGCTTTCTTT. This gives the protein CACGPLSTEAFF.

This chain uses TRBV19 with TRBJ2-7; the match to TRBD1 covers 8 bases. After removal of 3 bases from V and 5 bases from J, the junction contained 12 bases not matched to a gene. The CDR3 sequence is 16 residues long. CDR1 is LNHDA and CDR2 is SQIVND in the germline V gene (reference sequence). CDR3: CASSIGGQVLGDEQYF. The CDR3 bases are TGTGCCAGTAGTATCGGGGGACAGGTCCTTGGGGACGAGCAGTACTTC.

The chain links TRBV5-1 to TRBJ2-2; possible D gene TRBD2, 5 bases. The CDR3 runs 17 residues. Germline V gene lookup returns CDR1 SGHRS and CDR2 YFSETQ. Trimming stripped 0 bases from V and 2 bases from J, with 14 bases between. The CDR3 bases are TGCGCCAGCAGCTTGGGTTTCGGGATCCCAAACACCGGGGAGCTGTTTTTT. This codes for CASSLGFGIPNTGELFF.

This sequence joins TRBV5-1 and TRBJ2-1, with 10 nucleotides matching TRBD2. The J segment lost 7 bases and the V segment lost 0 bases, leaving 4 bases of the junction unmatched. Germline CDR1 reads SGHRS; CDR2 reads YFSETQ. The CDR3 extends over 15 amino acids. The CDR3 nucleotides are TGCGCCAGCAGCTTGGGGGTAGCGGGAGGTAATGAGCAGTTCTTC. It encodes CASSLGVAGGNEQFF.

The V call is TRBV6-7, the J call TRBJ1-1; D remains ambiguous. TRBV6-7 carries the ORF label, with uncertain function. The ends were cut back, 4 bases at V and 4 bases at J, with 10 bases in the middle. The CDR3 is 13 residues long. The CDR3 nucleotides read TGTGCCAGCAGTTCGACTAGAGGCACTGAAGCTTTCTTT. Its translation: CASSSTRGTEAFF.

The chain employs TRBV25-1 and TRBJ2-5; TRBD1 agrees at 7 bases. CDR1 is MGHDK, CDR2 SYGVNS, per germline. The ends lost 5 bases at V and 5 bases at J; junction bases unmatched: 11. The length of the CDR3 is 15 residues. This CDR3 is CASSRTGRPRETQYF. The CDR3, as DNA: TGTGCCAGCAGTCGGACAGGCAGGCCGAGGGAGACCCAGTACTTC.

V is TRBV19 and J is TRBJ2-7, with D possibly being TRBD2 (6 bases). Per germline, CDR1 LNHDA and CDR2 SQIVND (reference sequence). The CDR3 runs to 17 residues. Trimming shortened V by 5 bases and J by 2 bases, and 22 bases separated the two germline ends. The CDR3 DNA is TGTGCCAGTAGTCCCGACGGTTTTGGGGGGTGGCCCTACGAGCAGTACTTC. As protein: CASSPDGFGGWPYEQYF.

This chain joins TRBV19 and TRBJ1-3; D unclear. CDR1 LNHDA and CDR2 SQIVND come from the germline V gene (reference sequence). The V and J ends lost 7 bases and 1 base respectively, with 20 bases between them. The CDR3 runs to 17 residues. The CDR3 region has the DNA TGTGCCAGTAAGAGTCGGACCGCGCGAGGGTCTGGAAACACCATATATTTT. It codes for CASKSRTARGSGNTIYF.

As DNA, the CDR3 is TGCAGTGCCGGACAGGGGTCAAACACTGAAGCTTTCTTT. This encodes CSAGQGSNTEAFF. The rearrangement uses TRBV29-1 and TRBJ1-1; 9 bases agree with TRBD1. The CDR3 totals 13 residues. Germline CDR1 reads SQVTM; CDR2 reads ANQGSEA. Complete variable domain (other parts from reference TRBV29-1 and TRBJ1-1): SAVISQKPSRDICQRGTSLTIQCQVDSQVTMMFWYRQQPGQSLTLIATANQGSEATYESGFVIDKFPISRPNLTFSTLTVSNMSPEDSSIYLCSAGQGSNTEAFFGQGTRLTVV.

Note on this clone: Its ends do not fully match the called genes, so a read error is possible. The chain uses TRBV6-4 and TRBJ2-1, with D possibly called TRBD1 or TRBD2 (6 bases each). This CDR3 contains 15 residues. Germline loops: CDR1 MRHNA, CDR2 SNTAGT. CDR3: CAISEGGLAYNEQFF. CDR3 bases: TGTGCCATCAGTGAGGGGGGACTGGCCTACAATGAGCAGTTCTTC.

The genes are TRBV14 and TRBJ1-6; 7 nucleotides match TRBD1. The V and J ends lost 3 bases and 8 bases, in that order; junction bases with no gene match: 7. The CDR3 totals 15 residues. Germline V lookup: CDR1 SGHDN, CDR2 FVKESK. The CDR3 here is CASSHKQGGHSPLHF. As DNA, the CDR3 is TGTGCCAGCAGCCACAAGCAGGGGGGGCATTCACCCCTCCACTTT.

In its sample, this clone was seen a few times. The chain is built from TRBV9 and TRBJ1-1; TRBD1 aligns across 9 bases. The CDR3 is 17 amino acids. J gave up 4 bases and V 5 bases, and 15 bases lay outside the gene matches. In germline, CDR1 is SGDLS, CDR2 YYNGEE. CDR3 coding DNA: TGTGCCAGCAGGAGGACAGGGGATACGTCTGGCAGCACTGAAGCTTTCTTT. This translates into CASRRTGDTSGSTEAFF.

V and J are TRBV19 and TRBJ1-2; D remains ambiguous. V lost 3 bases and J 5 bases, leaving 13 bases between the germline ends. CDR1 is LNHDA, CDR2 SQIVND, per germline (reference sequence). The CDR3 extends over 14 amino acids. The CDR3 region is CASSMGNADYGYTF. The CDR3 DNA is TGTGCCAGTAGTATGGGAAACGCAGATTATGGCTACACCTTC.

The chain couples TRBV18 to TRBJ1-2, with D perhaps TRBD1 (6 bases). CDR1 is KGHSH and CDR2 is LQKENI in the germline V gene. The CDR3 is made up of 14 amino acids. Trimming took off 6 bases at V and 4 bases at J, with 15 bases between the two ends. CDR3 region: CASSLEGQAYGYTF. DNA of the CDR3: TGTGCCAGCTCCCTTGAGGGACAAGCCTATGGCTACACCTTC. The full variable domain, completed using reference TRBV18 and TRBJ1-2, is NAGVMQNPRHLVRRRGQEARLRCSPMKGHSHVYWYRQLPEEGLKFMVYLQKENIIDESGMPKERFSAEFPKEGPSILRIQQVVRGDSAAYFCASSLEGQAYGYTFGSGTRLTVV.

The genes are TRBV19 and TRBJ2-2; maybe TRBD2 (6 bases). V gave up 3 bases and J gave up 2 bases, with 13 bases separating them. CDR1 is LNHDA, CDR2 SQIVND, per germline (reference sequence). The CDR3 loop spans 16 amino acids. As DNA, the CDR3 is TGTGCCAGTAGTATTGTTTCGGGACTCAACACCGGGGAGCTGTTTTTT. Translation: CASSIVSGLNTGELFF.